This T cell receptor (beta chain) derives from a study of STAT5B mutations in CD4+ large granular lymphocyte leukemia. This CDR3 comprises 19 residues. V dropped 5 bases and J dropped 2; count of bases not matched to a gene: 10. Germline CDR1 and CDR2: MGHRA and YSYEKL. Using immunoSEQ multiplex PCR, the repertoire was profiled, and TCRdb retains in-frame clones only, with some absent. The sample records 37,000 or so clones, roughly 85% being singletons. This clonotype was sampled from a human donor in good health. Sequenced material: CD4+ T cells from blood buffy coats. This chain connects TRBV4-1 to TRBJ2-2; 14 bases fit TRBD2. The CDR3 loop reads CASSSTGTSGRGNTGELFF. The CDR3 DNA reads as TGCGCCAGCAGCTCGACCGGGACTAGCGGGAGAGGAAACACCGGGGAGCTGTTTTTT.